Below are 5 T cell receptor beta chains sequenced from a single sample in a study of shared clonotypes between healthy human individuals. The assay was immunoSEQ multiplex PCR, and TCRdb's table has in-frame clones only and misses some. The sample includes approximately 350,000 clones, under 80% of them seen just once. The sample consisted of memory CD4+ T cells sorted from blood. The subset was: CD45RA-negative fraction. Receptors were obtained from a man aged 25-45 years in good health.

V is TRBV7-9 and J is TRBJ1-3, with D perhaps TRBD1 (5 bases). Germline V gene sequence: CDR1 SEHNR, CDR2 FQNEAQ (reference sequence). The CDR3 has 12 residues. Between the trimmed V and J ends, which lost 10 bases and 2 bases, there was a span of 9 bases. In DNA, the CDR3 is TGTGCCACCAGAGGGGCTGGAAACACCATATATTTT. This codes for CATRGAGNTIYF.

This clone was recorded once. The chain has TRBV27 and TRBJ2-7; the match to TRBD1 covers 7 bases. CDR3 length equals 17 residues. Germline assignment: CDR1 MNHEY and CDR2 SMNVEV (reference sequence). V shed 5 bases and J 4 bases; nucleotides not matched to a gene: 17. The CDR3 loop is CASSPFPSGQIPYEQYF. The CDR3 DNA sequence: TGTGCCAGCAGTCCCTTCCCATCGGGACAGATCCCTTACGAGCAGTACTTC.

This rearrangement joins TRBV7-2 to TRBJ2-3, with unresolved D. This CDR3 has 16 amino acids. Trimming cost V 5 bases and J 0 bases, with 15 bases left between them. Germline CDR1 and CDR2: SGHTA and FQGNSA. The CDR3, as DNA: TGTGCCAGCAGCCTGCAATCGACAATTAGCACAGATACGCAGTATTTT. Translation gives CASSLQSTISTDTQYF. Complete variable domain (other parts from reference TRBV7-2 and TRBJ2-3): GAGVSQSPSNKVTEKGKDVELRCDPISGHTALYWYRQSLGQGLEFLIYFQGNSAPDKSGLPSDRFSAERTGGSVSTLTIQRTQQEDSAVYLCASSLQSTISTDTQYFGPGTRLTVL.

CDR3 residues: CASSPPGREAGEQYF. CDR3 sequence (DNA): TGTGCCAGCTCACCACCAGGCCGGGAGGCAGGCGAGCAGTACTTC. The V call is TRBV18, the J call TRBJ2-7; TRBD2 matches at 7 bases. The CDR3 has 15 amino acids. V lost 0 bases and J lost 6; bases outside the gene matches: 8. Germline V gene lookup returns CDR1 KGHSH and CDR2 LQKENI.

The V and J genes are TRBV7-6 and TRBJ2-2; D uncertain. Germline V gene sequence: CDR1 SGHVS, CDR2 FNYEAQ. The V and J ends lost 5 bases and 4 bases respectively, with 11 bases between them. CDR3 length: 14 residues. As DNA, the CDR3 is TGTGCCAGCAGCGGCCTAAAGGGCACCGGGGAGCTGTTTTTT. Residues: CASSGLKGTGELFF. The full variable domain, completed using reference TRBV7-6 and TRBJ2-2, is GAGVSQSPRYKVTKRGQDVALRCDPISGHVSLYWYRQALGQGPEFLTYFNYEAQQDKSGLPNDRFSAERPEGSISTLTIQRTEQRDSAMYRCASSGLKGTGELFFGEGSRLTVL.